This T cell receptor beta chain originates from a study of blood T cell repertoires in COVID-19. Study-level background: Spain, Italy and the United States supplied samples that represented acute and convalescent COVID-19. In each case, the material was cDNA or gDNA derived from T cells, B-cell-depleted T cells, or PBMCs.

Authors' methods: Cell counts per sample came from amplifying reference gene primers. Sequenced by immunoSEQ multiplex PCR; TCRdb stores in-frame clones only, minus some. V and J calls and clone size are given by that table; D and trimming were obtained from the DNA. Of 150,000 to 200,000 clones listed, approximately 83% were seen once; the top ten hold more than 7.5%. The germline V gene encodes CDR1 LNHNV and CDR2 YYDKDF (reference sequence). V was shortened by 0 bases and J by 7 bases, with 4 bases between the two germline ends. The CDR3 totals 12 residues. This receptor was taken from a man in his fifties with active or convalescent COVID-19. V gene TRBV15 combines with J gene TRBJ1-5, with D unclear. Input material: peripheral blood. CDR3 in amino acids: CATSRDGQPQHF. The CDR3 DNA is TGTGCCACCAGCAGAGATGGCCAGCCCCAGCATTTT.